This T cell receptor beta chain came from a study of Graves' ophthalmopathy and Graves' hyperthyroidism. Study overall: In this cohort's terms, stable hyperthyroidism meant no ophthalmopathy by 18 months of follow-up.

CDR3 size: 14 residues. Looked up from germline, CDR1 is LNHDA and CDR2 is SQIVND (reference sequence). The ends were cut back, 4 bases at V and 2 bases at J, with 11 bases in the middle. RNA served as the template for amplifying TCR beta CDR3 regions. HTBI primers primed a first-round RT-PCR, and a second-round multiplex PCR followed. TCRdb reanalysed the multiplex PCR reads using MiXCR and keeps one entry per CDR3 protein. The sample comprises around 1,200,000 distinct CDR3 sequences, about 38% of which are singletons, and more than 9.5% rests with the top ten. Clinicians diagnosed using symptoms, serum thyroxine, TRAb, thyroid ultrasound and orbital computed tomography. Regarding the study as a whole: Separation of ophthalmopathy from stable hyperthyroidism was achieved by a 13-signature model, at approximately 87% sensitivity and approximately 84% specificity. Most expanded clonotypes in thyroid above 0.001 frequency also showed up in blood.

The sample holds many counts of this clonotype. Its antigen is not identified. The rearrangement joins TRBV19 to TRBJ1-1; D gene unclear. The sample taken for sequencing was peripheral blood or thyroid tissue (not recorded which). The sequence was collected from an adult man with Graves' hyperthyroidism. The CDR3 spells CASSTYTENTEAFF. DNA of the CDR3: TGTGCCAGTAGTACCTACACGGAAAACACTGAAGCTTTCTTT.